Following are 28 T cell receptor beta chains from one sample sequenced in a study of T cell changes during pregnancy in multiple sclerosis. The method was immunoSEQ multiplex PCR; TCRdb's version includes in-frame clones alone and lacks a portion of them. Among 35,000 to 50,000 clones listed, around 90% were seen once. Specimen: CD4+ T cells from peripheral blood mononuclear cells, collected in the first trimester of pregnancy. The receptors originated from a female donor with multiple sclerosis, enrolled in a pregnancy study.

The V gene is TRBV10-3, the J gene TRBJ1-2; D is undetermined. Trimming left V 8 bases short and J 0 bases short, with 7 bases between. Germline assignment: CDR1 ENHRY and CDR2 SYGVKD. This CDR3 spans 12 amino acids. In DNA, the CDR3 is TGTGCCATCGGGCAGTCTAACTATGGCTACACCTTC. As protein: CAIGQSNYGYTF.

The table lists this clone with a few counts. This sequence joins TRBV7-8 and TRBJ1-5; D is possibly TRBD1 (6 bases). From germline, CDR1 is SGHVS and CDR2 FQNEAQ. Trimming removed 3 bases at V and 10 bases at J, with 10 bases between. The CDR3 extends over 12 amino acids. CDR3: CASSFTGIPQHF. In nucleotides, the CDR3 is TGTGCCAGCAGCTTCACAGGGATCCCCCAGCATTTT.

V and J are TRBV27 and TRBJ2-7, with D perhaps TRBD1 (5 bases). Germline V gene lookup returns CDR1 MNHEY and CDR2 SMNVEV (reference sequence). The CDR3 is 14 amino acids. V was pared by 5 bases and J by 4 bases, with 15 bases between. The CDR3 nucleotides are TGTGCCAGCAGTCCTAGGGGTCGAGAATACGAGCAGTACTTC. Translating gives CASSPRGREYEQYF.

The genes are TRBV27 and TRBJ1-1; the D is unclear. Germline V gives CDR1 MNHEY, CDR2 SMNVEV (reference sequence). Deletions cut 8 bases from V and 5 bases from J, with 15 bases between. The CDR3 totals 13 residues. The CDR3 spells CASHPVPPTEAFF. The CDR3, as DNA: TGTGCCAGCCACCCGGTCCCGCCAACTGAAGCTTTCTTT.

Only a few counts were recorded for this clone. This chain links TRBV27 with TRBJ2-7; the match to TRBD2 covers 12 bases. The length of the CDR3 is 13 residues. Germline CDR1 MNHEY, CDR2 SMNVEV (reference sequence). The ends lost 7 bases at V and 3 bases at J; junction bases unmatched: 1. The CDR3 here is CASTTSGSYEQYF. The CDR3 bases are TGTGCCAGCACGACTAGCGGGAGCTACGAGCAGTACTTC.

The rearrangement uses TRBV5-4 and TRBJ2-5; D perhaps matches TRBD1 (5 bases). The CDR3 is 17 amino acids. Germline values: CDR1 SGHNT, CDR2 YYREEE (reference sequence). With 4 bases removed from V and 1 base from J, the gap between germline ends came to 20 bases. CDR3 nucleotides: TGTGCCAGCAGCCGGGTGGGGCATCCGGGCTCCCAAGAGACCCAGTACTTC. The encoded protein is CASSRVGHPGSQETQYF.

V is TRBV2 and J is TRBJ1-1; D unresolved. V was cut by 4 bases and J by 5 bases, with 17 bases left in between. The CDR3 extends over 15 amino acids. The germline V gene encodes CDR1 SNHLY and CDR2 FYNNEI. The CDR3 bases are TGTGCCAGCAGTGTACGCCCATGGGGAGGAACTGAAGCTTTCTTT. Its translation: CASSVRPWGGTEAFF.

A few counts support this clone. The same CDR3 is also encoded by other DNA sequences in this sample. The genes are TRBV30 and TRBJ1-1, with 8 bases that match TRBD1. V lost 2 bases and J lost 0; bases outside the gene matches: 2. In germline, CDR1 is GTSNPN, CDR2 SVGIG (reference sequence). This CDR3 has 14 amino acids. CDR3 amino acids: CAWSPGQVNTEAFF. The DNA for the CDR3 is TGTGCCTGGAGTCCGGGACAGGTGAACACTGAAGCTTTCTTT.

CDR3 residues: CASRGQVGQPQHF. DNA for the CDR3: TGTGCCAGCAGGGGACAGGTCGGACAGCCCCAGCATTTT. This chain connects TRBV6-5 to TRBJ1-5; 8 bases line up with TRBD1. Germline V lookup: CDR1 MNHEY, CDR2 SVGAGI. There are 13 residues in the CDR3. The V segment lost 6 bases and the J segment 7 bases; nucleotides outside the gene matches: 5.

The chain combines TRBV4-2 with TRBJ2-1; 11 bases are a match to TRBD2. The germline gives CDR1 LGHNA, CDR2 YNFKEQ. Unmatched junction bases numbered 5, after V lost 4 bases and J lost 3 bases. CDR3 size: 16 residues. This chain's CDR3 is CASSRRGTSGYNEQFF. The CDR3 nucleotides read TGTGCCAGCAGCCGAAGGGGGACTAGCGGCTACAATGAGCAGTTCTTC.

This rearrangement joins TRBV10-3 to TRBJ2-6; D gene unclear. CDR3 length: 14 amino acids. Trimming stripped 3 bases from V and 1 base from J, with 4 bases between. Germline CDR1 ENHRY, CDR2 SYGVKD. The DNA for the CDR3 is TGTGCCATCAGTGATACTTCTGGGGCCAACGTCCTGACTTTC. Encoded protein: CAISDTSGANVLTF.

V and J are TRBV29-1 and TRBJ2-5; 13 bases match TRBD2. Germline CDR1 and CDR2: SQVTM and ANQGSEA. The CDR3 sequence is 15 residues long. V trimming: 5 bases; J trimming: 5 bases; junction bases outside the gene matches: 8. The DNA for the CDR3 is TGCAGCGTTCGGACTAGCGGGAGTTGGGGGGAGACCCAGTACTTC. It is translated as CSVRTSGSWGETQYF. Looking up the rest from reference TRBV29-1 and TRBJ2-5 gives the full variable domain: SAVISQKPSRDICQRGTSLTIQCQVDSQVTMMFWYRQQPGQSLTLIATANQGSEATYESGFVIDKFPISRPNLTFSTLTVSNMSPEDSSIYLCSVRTSGSWGETQYFGPGTRLLVL.

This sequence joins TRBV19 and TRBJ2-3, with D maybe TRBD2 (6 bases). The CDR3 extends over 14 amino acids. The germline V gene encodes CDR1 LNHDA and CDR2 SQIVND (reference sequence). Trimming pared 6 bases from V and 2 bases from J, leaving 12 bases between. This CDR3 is CASSGTVLTDTQYF. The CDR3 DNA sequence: TGTGCCAGTAGCGGGACTGTACTCACAGATACGCAGTATTTT.

For the CDR3, the DNA is TGTGCCAGCAGGGGGCTCGCAGATACGCAGTATTTT. This gives the protein CASRGLADTQYF. The chain recombines TRBV28 with TRBJ2-3; the D gene is possibly TRBD1 (5 bases). Trimming stripped 6 bases from V and 4 bases from J, with 8 bases between. The V gene's germline CDR1 is MDHEN and CDR2 SYDVKM. This CDR3 comprises 12 residues. Combining the CDR3 with reference TRBV28 and TRBJ2-3 gives the whole variable domain DVKVTQSSRYLVKRTGEKVFLECVQDMDHENMFWYRQDPGLGLRLIYFSYDVKMKEKGDIPEGYSVSREKKERFSLILESASTNQTSMYLCASRGLADTQYFGPGTRLTVL.

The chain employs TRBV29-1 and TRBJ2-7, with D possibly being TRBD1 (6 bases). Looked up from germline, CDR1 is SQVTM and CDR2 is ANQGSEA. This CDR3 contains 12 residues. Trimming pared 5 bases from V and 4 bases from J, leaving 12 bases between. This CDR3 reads CSVSTGYYEQYF. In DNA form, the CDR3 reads TGCAGCGTTTCGACAGGCTATTACGAGCAGTACTTC.

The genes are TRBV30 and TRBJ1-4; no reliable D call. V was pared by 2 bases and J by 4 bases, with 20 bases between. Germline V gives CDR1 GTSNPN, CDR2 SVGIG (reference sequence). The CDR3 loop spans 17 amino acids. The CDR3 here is CAWSSQLGRFRNEKLFF. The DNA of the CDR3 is TGTGCCTGGAGTAGCCAGTTAGGGAGATTTCGTAATGAAAAACTGTTTTTT. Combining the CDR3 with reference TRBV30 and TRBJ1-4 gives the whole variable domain SQTIHQWPATLVQPVGSPLSLECTVEGTSNPNLYWYRQAAGRGLQLLFYSVGIGQISSEVPQNLSASRPQDRQFILSSKKLLLSDSGFYLCAWSSQLGRFRNEKLFFGSGTQLSVL.

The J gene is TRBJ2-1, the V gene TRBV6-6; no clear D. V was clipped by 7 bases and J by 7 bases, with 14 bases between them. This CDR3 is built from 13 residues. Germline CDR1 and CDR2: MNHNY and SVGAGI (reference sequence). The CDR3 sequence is CASIIDPRNEQFF. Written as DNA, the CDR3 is TGTGCCAGCATCATTGATCCCCGGAATGAGCAGTTCTTC.

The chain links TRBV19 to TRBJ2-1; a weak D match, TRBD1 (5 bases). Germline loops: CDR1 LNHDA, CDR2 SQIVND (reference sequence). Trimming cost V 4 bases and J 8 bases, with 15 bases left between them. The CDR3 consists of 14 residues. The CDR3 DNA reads TGTGCCAGTAGTAATCCGGCCGTACAGGATGAGCAGTTCTTC. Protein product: CASSNPAVQDEQFF.

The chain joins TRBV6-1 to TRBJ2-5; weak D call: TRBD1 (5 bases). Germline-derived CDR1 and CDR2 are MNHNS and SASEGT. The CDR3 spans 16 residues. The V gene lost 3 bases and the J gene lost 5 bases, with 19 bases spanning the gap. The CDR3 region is CASSEAGHNIIETQYF. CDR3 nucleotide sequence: TGTGCCAGCAGTGAGGCCGGACACAACATCATCGAGACCCAGTACTTC.

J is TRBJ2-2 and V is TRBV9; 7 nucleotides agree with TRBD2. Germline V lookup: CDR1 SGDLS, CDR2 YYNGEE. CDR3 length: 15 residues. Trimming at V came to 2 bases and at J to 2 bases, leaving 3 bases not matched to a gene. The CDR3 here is CASSVAGVNTGELFF. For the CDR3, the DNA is TGTGCCAGCAGCGTTGCGGGAGTTAACACCGGGGAGCTGTTTTTT.

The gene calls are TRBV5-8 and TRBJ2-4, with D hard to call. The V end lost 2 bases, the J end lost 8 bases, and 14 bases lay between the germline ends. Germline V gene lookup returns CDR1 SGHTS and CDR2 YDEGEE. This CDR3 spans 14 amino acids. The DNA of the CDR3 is TGTGCCAGCAGCTTATTACCGACGAGCGACATTCAGTACTTC. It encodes CASSLLPTSDIQYF. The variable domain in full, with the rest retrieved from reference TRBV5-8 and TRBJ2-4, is EAGVTQSPTHLIKTRGQQATLRCSPISGHTSVYWYQQALGLGLQFLLWYDEGEERNRGNFPPRFSGRQFPNYSSELNVNALELEDSALYLCASSLLPTSDIQYFGAGTRLSVL.

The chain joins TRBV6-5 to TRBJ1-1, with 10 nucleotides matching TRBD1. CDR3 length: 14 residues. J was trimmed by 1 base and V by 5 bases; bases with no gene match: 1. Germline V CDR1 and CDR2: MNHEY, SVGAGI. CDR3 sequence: CASSRQGANTEAFF. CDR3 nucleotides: TGTGCCAGCAGTCGACAGGGGGCGAACACTGAAGCTTTCTTT.

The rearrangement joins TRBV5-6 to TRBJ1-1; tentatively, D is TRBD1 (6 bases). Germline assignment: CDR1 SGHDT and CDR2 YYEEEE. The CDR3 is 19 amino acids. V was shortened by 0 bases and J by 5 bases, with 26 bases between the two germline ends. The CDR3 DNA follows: TGTGCCAGCAGCTTGGGCCCCGGGGGGGCGGTGGTTTCGATAACTGAAGCTTTCTTT. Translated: CASSLGPGGAVVSITEAFF.

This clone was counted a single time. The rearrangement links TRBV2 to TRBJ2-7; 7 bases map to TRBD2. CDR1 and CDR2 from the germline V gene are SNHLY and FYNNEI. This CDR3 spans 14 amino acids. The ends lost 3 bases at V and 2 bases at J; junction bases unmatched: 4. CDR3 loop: CASSDWAGAYEQYF. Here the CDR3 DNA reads TGTGCCAGCAGTGATTGGGCGGGGGCCTACGAGCAGTACTTC.

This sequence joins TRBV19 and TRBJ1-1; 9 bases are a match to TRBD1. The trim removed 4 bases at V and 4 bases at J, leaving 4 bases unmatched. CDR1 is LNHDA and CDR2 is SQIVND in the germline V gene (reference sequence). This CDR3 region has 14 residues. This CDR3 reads CASSTTGGRTEAFF. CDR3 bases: TGTGCCAGTAGTACGACAGGGGGGCGCACTGAAGCTTTCTTT.

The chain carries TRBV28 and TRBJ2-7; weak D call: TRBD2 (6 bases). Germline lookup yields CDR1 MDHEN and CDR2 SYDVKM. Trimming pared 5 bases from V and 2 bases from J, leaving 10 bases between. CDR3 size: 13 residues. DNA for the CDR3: TGTGCCAGCAGTCCGGGACTTCCCTACGAGCAGTACTTC. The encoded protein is CASSPGLPYEQYF.

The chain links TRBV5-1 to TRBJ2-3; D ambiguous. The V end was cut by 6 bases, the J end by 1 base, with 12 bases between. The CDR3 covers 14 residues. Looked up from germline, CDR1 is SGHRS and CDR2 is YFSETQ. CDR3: CASKARTGTDTQYF. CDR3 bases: TGCGCCAGCAAGGCTAGAACGGGCACAGATACGCAGTATTTT.

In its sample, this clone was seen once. In DNA, the CDR3 is TGTGCCAGCAGCTGGGCTAGCGTCGACAATGAGCAGTTCTTC. This codes for CASSWASVDNEQFF. The rearrangement uses TRBV6-5 and TRBJ2-1, with D possibly being TRBD2 (6 bases). The CDR3 has 14 residues. Germline V gene sequence: CDR1 MNHEY, CDR2 SVGAGI. The germline V and J ends were trimmed by 6 bases and 5 bases, with 14 bases remaining between them.